The text below deals with one T cell receptor beta chain. CDR1 LNHNV and CDR2 YYDKDF come from the germline V gene (reference sequence). The CDR3 is 15 residues long. Trimming removed 1 base from V and 2 bases from J, with 9 bases in between. This specimen belongs to a study of blood T cell repertoires in COVID-19. Original analysis: Amplifying reference gene primers gave estimates of nucleated cell counts. The assay was immunoSEQ multiplex PCR, and TCRdb's table has in-frame clones only and misses some. V and J calls plus clone size are reproduced from that table; the DNA served to infer D and trimming. The sample records 270,000 or so clones, about nine tenths being singletons. Participants, roughly 18 to 90 years old, spanned about 26 US areas. Assignments of participants to cohorts depended upon their own reported clinical history.

This chain uses TRBV15 with TRBJ1-5; D might be TRBD1 (6 bases). This clonotype was obtained from a woman aged 40 to 49 with acute COVID-19. The sequenced sample consisted of PBMCs or T cells enriched from blood (not recorded which). CDR3 residues: CATSRVRTGNQPQHF. CDR3 nucleotide sequence: TGTGCCACCAGCAGAGTACGGACAGGCAATCAGCCCCAGCATTTT.